These T cell receptor beta chains were read from a single sample in a study of T cells in Graves' hyperthyroidism and ophthalmopathy. One entry per CDR3 protein results from TCRdb running MiXCR on the multiplex PCR reads. The table has approximately 520,000 distinct CDR3 sequences, roughly 24% seen once; the top ten hold around 11%. The sample consisted of blood. The origin of the receptors is a woman aged 25 to 39 with Graves' ophthalmopathy. CDR3s include the opening cysteine and the closing phenylalanine or tryptophan. A D gene is named only where the DNA matches it firmly. Size values are once, few and many counts, or a class for expanded clones, and some rows have none.

D gene: .
clone size: many
V gene: TRBV6-1
J gene: TRBJ1-1
CDR3 length: 15
CDR3 protein: CASTETVQMNTEAFF
CDR3 DNA: TGTGCCAGCACTGAAACGGTACAGATGAACACTGAAGCTTTCTTT

D gene: TRBD1
clone size: many
V gene: TRBV11-1
J gene: TRBJ1-1
CDR3 length: 16
CDR3 protein: CASSFGTGQGSAEAFF
CDR3 DNA: TGTGCCAGCAGCTTTGGGACAGGGCAGGGGAGCGCTGAAGCTTTCTTT

D gene: .
clone size: many
V gene: TRBV20-1
J gene: TRBJ2-6
CDR3 length: 18
CDR3 protein: CSARDLGLESSGANVLTF
CDR3 DNA: TGCAGTGCTAGAGATCTAGGACTGGAGAGCTCTGGGGCCAACGTCCTGACTTTC

D gene: .
clone size: many
V gene: TRBV15
J gene: TRBJ2-7
CDR3 length: 14
CDR3 protein: CATSRDQGSYEQYF
CDR3 DNA: TGTGCCACCAGCAGAGATCAAGGTTCCTACGAGCAGTACTTC

D gene: TRBD1
clone size: few
V gene: TRBV18
J gene: TRBJ1-2
CDR3 length: 14
CDR3 protein: CASSGDSRFDGYTF
CDR3 DNA: TGTGCCAGCTCCGGGGACAGCAGGTTCGATGGCTACACCTTC

D gene: .
clone size: many
V gene: TRBV11-2
J gene: TRBJ2-7
CDR3 length: 13
CDR3 protein: CASSALTSYEQYF
CDR3 DNA: TGTGCCAGCAGCGCCCTTACTAGTTACGAGCAGTACTTC

D gene: .
clone size: .
V gene: TRBV7-9
J gene: TRBJ2-5
CDR3 length: 15
CDR3 protein: CASSLSGTAQETQYF
CDR3 DNA: TGTGCCAGCAGCTTAAGCGGGACAGCCCAAGAGACCCAGTACTTC

D gene: .
clone size: .
V gene: TRBV12-3/TRBV12-4
J gene: TRBJ2-7
CDR3 length: 13
CDR3 protein: CASSLWVTYEQYF
CDR3 DNA: TGTGCCAGCAGTTTATGGGTCACCTACGAGCAGTACTTC

D gene: .
clone size: many
V gene: TRBV9
J gene: TRBJ2-7
CDR3 length: 14
CDR3 protein: CASSVGQKGYEQYF
CDR3 DNA: TGTGCCAGCAGCGTAGGGCAGAAGGGGTACGAGCAGTACTTC

D gene: TRBD1
clone size: few
V gene: TRBV6-8
J gene: TRBJ1-2
CDR3 length: 16
CDR3 protein: CATPGDRVHSNYGYTF
CDR3 DNA: TGTGCCACGCCCGGGGACAGGGTTCATTCTAACTATGGCTACACCTTC

D gene: .
clone size: many
V gene: TRBV29-1
J gene: TRBJ2-7
CDR3 length: 12
CDR3 protein: CSVRLDTYEQYF
CDR3 DNA: TGCAGCGTTCGACTGGACACCTACGAGCAGTACTTC

D gene: .
clone size: many
V gene: TRBV5-1
J gene: TRBJ1-6
CDR3 length: 15
CDR3 protein: CASSGGTGYNSPLHF
CDR3 DNA: TGCGCCAGCAGCGGAGGAACAGGCTATAATTCACCCCTCCACTTT

D gene: TRBD2
clone size: many
V gene: TRBV12-3/TRBV12-4
J gene: TRBJ2-5
CDR3 length: 13
CDR3 protein: CASSPTSQATQYF
CDR3 DNA: TGTGCCAGCAGCCCGACTAGCCAGGCGACCCAGTACTTC

D gene: .
clone size: many
V gene: TRBV7-8
J gene: TRBJ1-5
CDR3 length: 13
CDR3 protein: CASSPPLNQPQHF
CDR3 DNA: TGTGCCAGCAGCCCGCCCCTCAATCAGCCCCAGCATTTT

D gene: .
clone size: many
V gene: TRBV12-3/TRBV12-4
J gene: TRBJ1-3
CDR3 length: 17
CDR3 protein: CASSLAQDPPPGNTIYF
CDR3 DNA: TGTGCCAGCAGTTTAGCGCAAGACCCTCCGCCTGGAAACACCATATATTTT

D gene: .
clone size: .
V gene: TRBV2
J gene: TRBJ1-1
CDR3 length: 15
CDR3 protein: CASSAGQFSGTEAFF
CDR3 DNA: TGTGCCAGCAGCGCCGGGCAGTTTTCGGGCACTGAAGCTTTCTTT